This T cell receptor beta chain was sequenced during a study of molecular identifiers for immune sequencing clone quantification. Bulk libraries came from a prior protocol with listed TCR primers. One entry per CDR3 protein results from TCRdb running MiXCR on the PCR reads. The sample gives 490,000 or so distinct CDR3 sequences, 20% to 25% of which show up once; 0.7% to 1% is in the top ten. A remark on this clonotype: Its antigen is unidentified.

Germline trimming cut 2 bases from V and 3 bases from J; bases unmatched to any gene: 5. CDR1 MNHNS and CDR2 SASEGT come from the germline V gene. The CDR3 sequence is 16 residues long. Study-wide results and caveats: For effector cells, clones above 20 RNA copies held over 98% of molecules; for naive cells, under 1%.

The chain couples TRBV6-1 to TRBJ2-3; TRBD1 agrees at 10 bases. The sample comprised naive CD8+ T cells from blood, with Jurkat cell RNA spiked in. Subset: FACS-sorted CD8+CD4-CCR7+CD45RA+ naive T cells. The sequence came from a human donor in good health. Some libraries in this study had Jurkat cell RNA spiked in. The DNA for the CDR3 is TGTGCCAGCAGTGAATTAGGGGGACAGGGGACAGATACGCAGTATTTT. Translated: CASSELGGQGTDTQYF.